The 14 T cell receptor beta chains in this list originate from one sample, sequenced in a study of cytomegalovirus exposure and HLA in healthy donors. PCR amplification relied on 60 Vbeta primers (plus 13 Jbeta primers). TCRdb's copy holds only in-frame clones and misses some; the assay was immunoSEQ multiplex PCR. The sample has around 140,000 clones; roughly three fifths are singletons. Sample: PBMCs. Source of these receptors: a woman between 55 and 75 years old in good health and CMV-seronegative.

This clone was seen only a few times. The chain joins TRBV7-8 to TRBJ2-5; 10 bases map to TRBD2. The CDR3 length is 15 residues. Germline loops: CDR1 SGHVS, CDR2 FQNEAQ. The trim removed 5 bases at V and 7 bases at J, leaving 10 bases unmatched. CDR3 sequence (DNA): TGTGCCAGCAGCGATGGACTAGCGGCCACTACGACCCAGTACTTC. The encoded protein is CASSDGLAATTTQYF.

A few counts support this clone. The chain carries TRBV19 and TRBJ2-7; 7 bases map to TRBD2. This CDR3 has 15 amino acids. The V segment lost 4 bases and the J segment 0 bases; nucleotides outside the gene matches: 6. In germline, CDR1 is LNHDA, CDR2 SQIVND (reference sequence). The CDR3 loop is CASSRKRGGSYEQYF. The CDR3, as DNA: TGTGCCAGTAGTAGGAAGCGGGGCGGCTCCTACGAGCAGTACTTC. Based on the CDR3 plus reference TRBV19 and TRBJ2-7, the full variable domain is DGGITQSPKYLFRKEGQNVTLSCEQNLNHDAMYWYRQDPGQGLRLIYYSQIVNDFQKGDIAEGYSVSREKKESFPLTVTSAQKNPTAFYLCASSRKRGGSYEQYFGPGTRLTVT.

The chain uses TRBV7-8 and TRBJ2-7; the D gene is possibly TRBD2 (6 bases). Germline CDR1 reads SGHVS; CDR2 reads FQNEAQ. The V and J ends lost 6 bases and 0 bases respectively, with 18 bases between them. This CDR3 has 16 amino acids. CDR3: CASSTGGAELSYEQYF. The CDR3 nucleotides read TGTGCCAGCAGTACGGGCGGGGCTGAACTCTCCTACGAGCAGTACTTC.

The rearrangement links TRBV5-5 to TRBJ2-7; 7 bases fit TRBD2. The CDR3 is 14 residues long. CDR1 and CDR2 (germline): SGHKS, YYEKEE (reference sequence). Germline trimming cut 4 bases from V and 4 bases from J; bases unmatched to any gene: 8. CDR3 in DNA: TGTGCCAGCAGCCCCCGAGACGGGGGGTACGAGCAGTACTTC. Translated: CASSPRDGGYEQYF.

This clone was detected a few times. The J gene is TRBJ2-5, the V gene TRBV28; the D gene is possibly TRBD1 (6 bases). V shed 3 bases and J shed 4 bases, with 12 bases lying between them. CDR3 length equals 14 residues. Per germline, CDR1 MDHEN and CDR2 SYDVKM. The CDR3 spells CASSFRGGGETQYF. In nucleotides, the CDR3 is TGTGCCAGCAGTTTCAGGGGTGGGGGAGAGACCCAGTACTTC.

The chain joins TRBV5-4 to TRBJ2-7; D is ambiguous. The germline CDR1 and CDR2 sequences are SGHNT and YYREEE (reference sequence). The V gene lost 1 base and the J gene lost 5 bases, with 7 bases spanning the gap. This CDR3 has 12 residues. For the CDR3, the DNA is TGTGCCAGCAGCTTGCCAGGCGACGAGCAGTACTTC. As protein: CASSLPGDEQYF.

This clone was seen once. This CDR3 is CASSSSGGDEQFF. CDR3 bases: TGTGCCAGCAGCTCTAGCGGGGGAGATGAGCAGTTCTTC. The gene calls are TRBV7-2 and TRBJ2-1; TRBD2 aligns across 10 bases. Germline CDR1 SGHTA, CDR2 FQGNSA. V was clipped by 4 bases and J by 8 bases; unmatched bases: 2. The CDR3 contains 13 residues.

This clone has just one count. The rearrangement uses TRBV4-3 and TRBJ1-5, with D perhaps TRBD1 (6 bases). CDR3 length: 15 residues. CDR1 is LGHNA, CDR2 YSLEER, per germline. V lost 0 bases and J 4 bases, leaving 10 bases between the germline ends. The CDR3 loop is CASSQDWGPNQPQHF. The DNA for the CDR3 is TGCGCCAGCAGCCAAGATTGGGGGCCGAATCAGCCCCAGCATTTT.

This clone was detected only once. One end of the junction varies from germline; a read error may be responsible. The chain links TRBV7-7 to TRBJ2-5, with a weak D call TRBD2 (5 bases). Germline lookup yields CDR1 SSHAT and CDR2 FNYEAQ (reference sequence). The CDR3 runs to 14 residues. In DNA, the CDR3 is TGTGCTAGCAGCTTAGATGGACTTCGGGAGACCCAGTACTTC. Protein product: CASSLDGLRETQYF.

The V and J genes are TRBV7-2 and TRBJ2-7; TRBD1 aligns across 11 bases. Germline V CDR1 and CDR2: SGHTA, FQGNSA. J was trimmed by 0 bases and V by 2 bases; bases with no gene match: 6. CDR3 size: 17 residues. This CDR3 reads CASSLRTGGLSSYEQYF. CDR3 nucleotide sequence: TGTGCCAGCAGCTTAAGGACAGGGGGCCTTAGCTCCTACGAGCAGTACTTC.

V is TRBV2 and J is TRBJ1-2; possibly TRBD1 for D (5 bases). Germline CDR1 SNHLY, CDR2 FYNNEI. This CDR3 is 13 amino acids long. The V and J ends lost 1 base and 4 bases respectively, with 7 bases between them. DNA for the CDR3: TGTGCCAGCAGTGAAGTACAGGTCTATGGCTACACCTTC. Its protein is CASSEVQVYGYTF.

This clone was seen a handful of times. The chain recombines TRBV4-2 with TRBJ2-5; no reliable D call. The J call is uncertain, as TRBJ2-7 better fits the DNA end. Looked up from germline, CDR1 is LGHNA and CDR2 is YNFKEQ. The CDR3 totals 15 residues. The CDR3 sequence is CASSQELQKVYEQYF. For the CDR3, the DNA is TGTGCCAGCAGCCAAGAGCTACAGAAAGTCTACGAGCAGTACTTC.

The gene calls are TRBV27 and TRBJ2-3, with 9 bases matching TRBD2. Germline CDR1 and CDR2: MNHEY and SMNVEV (reference sequence). CDR3 size: 18 residues. Trimming removed 4 bases from V and 1 base from J; junction bases left unmatched: 12. This chain's CDR3 is CASSSPARGGVGTDTQYF. The CDR3 nucleotides are TGTGCCAGCAGTTCCCCCGCGCGGGGGGGCGTGGGCACAGATACGCAGTATTTT.

This chain links TRBV28 with TRBJ1-5; D remains unclear. Germline CDR1 and CDR2: MDHEN and SYDVKM. V lost 5 bases and J 8 bases, leaving 16 bases between the germline ends. The CDR3 extends over 14 amino acids. The CDR3 region is CASSTFGPNKPQHF. The CDR3 bases are TGTGCCAGCAGTACCTTTGGGCCGAATAAGCCCCAGCATTTT. The variable domain in full, completed from reference TRBV28 and TRBJ1-5, reads DVKVTQSSRYLVKRTGEKVFLECVQDMDHENMFWYRQDPGLGLRLIYFSYDVKMKEKGDIPEGYSVSREKKERFSLILESASTNQTSMYLCASSTFGPNKPQHFGDGTRLSIL.